This note documents a single T cell receptor (beta chain) sequence. Antigen specificity is unknown. The germline CDR1 and CDR2 sequences are MNHEY and SMNVEV (reference sequence). The CDR3 extends over 13 amino acids. V lost 6 bases, J lost 4 bases, and 2 bases stayed unmatched. The data were obtained in a study of shared clonotypes between healthy human individuals. The repertoire was sequenced with immunoSEQ multiplex PCR; TCRdb's copy has only in-frame clones and lacks some. Of a few million clones listed, roughly nine tenths were seen once; the top ten hold roughly 0.14%. General observations from the study: The low donor count limited represented genetic and exposure-history diversity. Clonotypes shared by all four sorted-subset donors had higher generation probabilities than non-shared clonotypes. Sampling covered blood only; tissue repertoires likely differ.

The sequenced material came from naive CD4+ T cells sorted from blood. Noted subset: CD45RA+ positively selected. This receptor was identified in a man aged 18-30 years in good health. The chain links TRBV27 to TRBJ2-7; 11 nucleotides match TRBD1. CDR3: CASRGTGGYEQYF. In DNA form, the CDR3 reads TGTGCCAGCAGGGGGACAGGGGGGTACGAGCAGTACTTC.